These T cell receptor beta chains were read from a single sample in a study of chemoradiotherapy in HPV16-positive cancers. The repertoire was sequenced with immunoSEQ multiplex PCR; TCRdb's copy has only in-frame clones and lacks some. This sample has about 35,000 clones, with about 90% found just once. Here the sequenced sample was blood, taken from a patient who underwent chemoradiotherapy. These receptors came from a human donor with HPV-associated anogenital cancer. Both conserved end residues are part of each CDR3. Fields, in order: D gene, V gene, J gene, CDR3 length, CDR3 protein. The D gene is left open where the match is weak.

NA	TRBV15	TRBJ2-1	14	CATSGARFYNEQFF
NA	TRBV4-2	TRBJ1-2	16	CASSQATPGANYGYTF
NA	TRBV4-1	TRBJ1-2	16	CASSQDPQDAIRGYTF
NA	TRBV7-2	TRBJ1-5	17	CASSLEARDKPIFTQHF
TRBD1	TRBV29-1	TRBJ1-2	14	CSIFGTGGSGGYTF
NA	TRBV5-3	TRBJ2-7	17	CARSLAGQGIASYEQYF
NA	TRBV15	TRBJ2-7	13	CATSRGGRYEQYF
TRBD1	TRBV5-6	TRBJ2-5	13	CASSAGGWETQYF
TRBD2	TRBV5-4	TRBJ2-5	16	CASSRRQAGGQETQYF
NA	TRBV4-2	TRBJ1-5	16	CASSQLWQAIDQPQHF
TRBD2	TRBV2	TRBJ2-1	15	CASTGLAGGYNEQFF
TRBD1	TRBV7-9	TRBJ1-2	13	CASSHDRDGGYTF
NA	TRBV7-2	TRBJ2-2	12	CASSFPAPELFF
NA	TRBV5-1	TRBJ1-1	15	CASSLAEGLNTEAFF
NA	TRBV6-5	TRBJ1-2	12	CASSPRAPVYTF
TRBD2	TRBV5-1	TRBJ2-1	14	CASSPLTSGGAQFF
NA	TRBV27	TRBJ1-6	13	CASSFPGDSPLHF
NA	TRBV4-1	TRBJ2-2	16	CASSQVLGGGTGELFF
TRBD2	TRBV19	TRBJ2-5	13	CASTGGPMETQYF
NA	TRBV6-6	TRBJ1-1	15	CASSYGTREMDEAFF
NA	TRBV4-1	TRBJ1-3	15	CASSQEYGSGNTIYF
NA	TRBV5-1	TRBJ2-7	14	CASSLDRVGNEQYF
NA	TRBV9	TRBJ2-1	16	CASSVASESSYNEQFF
TRBD1	TRBV7-9	TRBJ2-1	15	CASSAPGQGAIEQFF
NA	TRBV25-1	TRBJ1-2	13	CASSATEGGGYTF
TRBD1	TRBV7-9	TRBJ1-2	13	CASGGQTGGGYTF
TRBD2	TRBV11-3	TRBJ2-3	16	CASSQGRGADTDTQYF
NA	TRBV18	TRBJ2-3	16	CASSPPRKATTDTQYF
NA	TRBV7-6	TRBJ2-1	17	CASSLWDRLAPYNEQFF
NA	TRBV2	TRBJ1-6	16	CASSVHRVTYNSPLHF
NA	TRBV27	TRBJ1-6	12	CASRPGGSPLHF
NA	TRBV9	TRBJ2-3	16	CASSVGDRWNTDTQYF
TRBD2	TRBV2	TRBJ2-1	15	CASSSLAGGSYEQFF
NA	TRBV5-1	TRBJ2-3	15	CASSLAGVVSDTQYF
TRBD1	TRBV7-6	TRBJ1-1	14	CASSLRQGATEAFF
TRBD2	TRBV7-6	TRBJ2-5	15	CASSTQQRGDETQYF
TRBD2	TRBV5-1	TRBJ2-5	14	CASRLAGGQETQYF
TRBD1	TRBV7-9	TRBJ2-3	14	CASSPWTGKDTQYF
NA	TRBV14	TRBJ1-1	12	CASSRGGTEAFF
TRBD2	TRBV5-6	TRBJ2-1	14	CASSPGLAANEQFF
NA	TRBV5-6	TRBJ1-1	14	CASTTYTGDTEAFF
NA	TRBV7-9	TRBJ1-6	14	CASSQGGSNSPLHF